A single sample is the source of the 28 T cell receptor beta chains below, sequenced in a study of somatic mutations in cytotoxic T cells in rheumatoid arthritis. Sequencing was performed with immunoSEQ multiplex PCR; in TCRdb, only in-frame clones are kept and a portion is missing. The data show about 4,700 clones, more than 60% seen once. The sample comprised CD8+ T cells sorted from blood. These receptor sequences come from a man aged 70-80 years with rheumatoid arthritis.

V is TRBV14 and J is TRBJ2-7; the D is unclear. The V gene's germline CDR1 is SGHDN and CDR2 FVKESK. The length of the CDR3 is 13 residues. V was pared by 4 bases and J by 4 bases, with 11 bases between. The CDR3 DNA is TGTGCCAGCAGCCCAAGATACAGATACGAGCAGTACTTC. This translates into CASSPRYRYEQYF.

V usage is TRBV9 and J usage is TRBJ2-1; tentative D call: TRBD2 (6 bases). The CDR3 spans 14 residues. Germline values: CDR1 SGDLS, CDR2 YYNGEE. The V gene lost 3 bases and the J gene lost 5 bases, with 12 bases spanning the gap. The DNA of the CDR3 is TGTGCCAGCAGCGCCGGGACTCCAAACAATGAGCAGTTCTTC. Its protein product is CASSAGTPNNEQFF.

The rearrangement links TRBV5-1 to TRBJ2-7; 11 nucleotides line up with TRBD1. The germline V gene encodes CDR1 SGHRS and CDR2 YFSETQ. Trimming took 1 base from V and 6 from J; bases not matched to a gene: 6. CDR3 length: 15 residues. The CDR3 sequence: CASSLPGTGGGEQYF. The CDR3, as DNA: TGCGCCAGCAGCTTGCCCGGGACAGGGGGAGGCGAGCAGTACTTC.

This chain links TRBV27 with TRBJ2-5; 8 bases are a match to TRBD2. The CDR3 contains 18 residues. Germline lookup yields CDR1 MNHEY and CDR2 SMNVEV (reference sequence). V was clipped by 3 bases and J by 2 bases; unmatched bases: 14. CDR3 nucleotide sequence: TGTGCCAGCAGTTTGGGAAGGGGATGGGCGGGAGGTCAAGAGACCCAGTACTTC. Amino acid sequence: CASSLGRGWAGGQETQYF.

This chain connects TRBV11-2 to TRBJ2-5, with D perhaps TRBD2 (6 bases). The CDR3 has 15 amino acids. Trimming pared 5 bases from V and 7 bases from J, leaving 20 bases between. The germline gives CDR1 SGHAT, CDR2 FQNNGV. The CDR3 DNA sequence: TGTGCCAGCAGCAAGGTTCGGTGGGGGGACGGGACCCAGTACTTC. Its translation: CASSKVRWGDGTQYF.

The chain couples TRBV7-9 to TRBJ1-1; D ambiguous. The V gene lost 4 bases and the J gene lost 11 bases, with 17 bases spanning the gap. Germline V gene sequence: CDR1 SEHNR, CDR2 FQNEAQ (reference sequence). The CDR3 extends over 13 amino acids. The CDR3 nucleotides read TGTGCCAGCAGCTCCTCCCTCTCCTATGTGGCTTTCTTT. Amino acid sequence: CASSSSLSYVAFF.

The chain couples TRBV18 to TRBJ2-7; D might be TRBD1 (6 bases). CDR3 size: 15 residues. The V and J ends lost 0 bases and 2 bases respectively, with 11 bases between them. Germline V gene sequence: CDR1 KGHSH, CDR2 LQKENI. The CDR3 spells CASSPPDRKAYEQYF. CDR3 sequence (DNA): TGTGCCAGCTCACCACCGGACAGAAAAGCCTACGAGCAGTACTTC. The whole variable domain, remainder taken from reference TRBV18 and TRBJ2-7, is NAGVMQNPRHLVRRRGQEARLRCSPMKGHSHVYWYRQLPEEGLKFMVYLQKENIIDESGMPKERFSAEFPKEGPSILRIQQVVRGDSAAYFCASSPPDRKAYEQYFGPGTRLTVT.

The rearrangement joins TRBV12-5 to TRBJ2-5; 7 nucleotides agree with TRBD1. The trim removed 1 base at V and 5 bases at J, leaving 7 bases unmatched. Germline CDR1 and CDR2: LGHNT and FRNRAP. The CDR3 runs 15 residues. The CDR3 DNA reads TGTGCTAGTGGTTTGGGACAGGGAATACAGGAGACCCAGTACTTC. It codes for CASGLGQGIQETQYF.

The gene calls are TRBV7-9 and TRBJ2-5; perhaps TRBD2 as D (6 bases). Germline V lookup: CDR1 SEHNR, CDR2 FQNEAQ (reference sequence). This CDR3 is built from 13 residues. The V end was cut by 3 bases, the J end by 5 bases, with 10 bases between. CDR3 in DNA: TGTGCCAGCAGCTTGGGCGGGATGGAGACCCAGTACTTC. It translates to CASSLGGMETQYF. The complete variable domain, with remaining parts taken from reference TRBV7-9 and TRBJ2-5, reads DTGVSQNPRHKITKRGQNVTFRCDPISEHNRLYWYRQTLGQGPEFLTYFQNEAQLEKSRLLSDRFSAERPKGSFSTLEIQRTEQGDSAMYLCASSLGGMETQYFGPGTRLLVL.

The chain's CDR3 is CASSLDTGNTIYF. In nucleotides, the CDR3 is TGCGCCAGCAGCTTGGACACCGGAAACACCATATATTTT. This chain connects TRBV5-1 to TRBJ1-3, with no clear D. CDR1 is SGHRS and CDR2 is YFSETQ in the germline V gene. This CDR3 is 13 amino acids long. Trimming pared 0 bases from V and 4 bases from J, leaving 5 bases between. The entire variable domain, with the rest obtained from reference TRBV5-1 and TRBJ1-3, is as follows: KAGVTQTPRYLIKTRGQQVTLSCSPISGHRSVSWYQQTPGQGLQFLFEYFSETQRNKGNFPGRFSGRQFSNSRSEMNVSTLELGDSALYLCASSLDTGNTIYFGEGSWLTVV.

The V call is TRBV11-2, the J call TRBJ2-2; D gene ambiguous. CDR1 SGHAT and CDR2 FQNNGV come from the germline V gene. V was shortened by 2 bases and J by 4 bases, with 8 bases between the two germline ends. CDR3 length: 14 amino acids. CDR3 sequence reads: CASSLYSTTGELFF. CDR3 DNA: TGTGCCAGCAGCTTATACAGTACCACCGGGGAGCTGTTTTTT.

The chain combines TRBV19 with TRBJ2-7; a weak D match, TRBD1 (6 bases). V lost 2 bases and J 4 bases, leaving 15 bases between the germline ends. CDR1 is LNHDA and CDR2 is SQIVND in the germline V gene (reference sequence). The CDR3 consists of 15 residues. DNA for the CDR3: TGTGCCAGTAGTATAACCCCGACAGGTACTTACGAGCAGTACTTC. It is translated as CASSITPTGTYEQYF.

The chain links TRBV6-5 to TRBJ1-1; 7 nucleotides line up with TRBD1. CDR1 is MNHEY, CDR2 SVGAGI, per germline. V lost 7 bases, J lost 5 bases, and 7 bases stayed unmatched. There are 13 residues in the CDR3. The CDR3 loop is CASNLYRGTEAFF. DNA of the CDR3: TGTGCCAGCAATTTATACAGGGGAACTGAAGCTTTCTTT.

The genes are TRBV30 and TRBJ2-3; D is ambiguous. Germline CDR1 is GTSNPN and CDR2 is SVGIG (reference sequence). Between the trimmed V and J ends, which lost 3 bases and 0 bases, there was a span of 7 bases. The CDR3 sequence is 13 residues long. The CDR3 is CAWRAPSTDTQYF. The CDR3 DNA sequence: TGTGCCTGGAGAGCCCCGAGCACAGATACGCAGTATTTT.

The chain joins TRBV27 to TRBJ2-5; TRBD2 matches at 9 bases. J gave up 6 bases and V 1 base, and 9 bases lay outside the gene matches. Germline CDR1 and CDR2: MNHEY and SMNVEV (reference sequence). CDR3 length: 16 amino acids. The CDR3 sequence: CASSLLGRGGRKTQYF. The CDR3 DNA is TGTGCCAGCAGTTTATTAGGGCGGGGGGGCCGAAAGACCCAGTACTTC.

The chain joins TRBV27 to TRBJ2-5, with D perhaps matching TRBD1 (6 bases). Gene TRBJ2-7 matches the end of the DNA better, so the J call may be wrong. This CDR3 region has 14 residues. Germline assignment: CDR1 MNHEY and CDR2 SMNVEV (reference sequence). CDR3 nucleotides: TGTGCCAGCAGTTTATACAGGGAAAACTACGAGCAGTACTTC. Residues: CASSLYRENYEQYF.

This chain uses TRBV7-9 with TRBJ2-4; D uncertain. The germline V gene has CDR1 SEHNR and CDR2 FQNEAQ (reference sequence). The CDR3 spans 13 residues. With 5 bases removed from V and 0 bases from J, the gap between germline ends came to 5 bases. The CDR3: CASSPLAKNIQYF. CDR3 DNA: TGTGCCAGCAGCCCCCTAGCCAAAAACATTCAGTACTTC.

This chain links TRBV5-1 with TRBJ2-2, with 12 positions matching TRBD2. V was clipped by 4 bases and J by 6 bases; unmatched bases: 7. CDR3 size: 16 residues. Germline CDR1 and CDR2: SGHRS and YFSETQ. DNA of the CDR3: TGCGCCAGCAGCCAAGGACTAGCGGGAAGGTCCGGGGAGCTGTTTTTT. This translates into CASSQGLAGRSGELFF.

This clone was counted only a few times. The chain joins TRBV19 to TRBJ1-5, with D tentatively TRBD1 (6 bases). The CDR3 is made up of 13 amino acids. CDR1 LNHDA and CDR2 SQIVND come from the germline V gene (reference sequence). V was pared by 7 bases and J by 6 bases, with 13 bases between. For the CDR3, the DNA is TGTGCCAGTACCATAGGGGGGGTTCAGCCCCAGCATTTT. It yields the protein CASTIGGVQPQHF.

V usage is TRBV19 and J usage is TRBJ2-3; 13 bases match TRBD2. Losses at the gene ends were 3 bases for V and 0 bases for J; bases not matched to a gene: 15. Germline assignment: CDR1 LNHDA and CDR2 SQIVND (reference sequence). The CDR3 loop spans 21 amino acids. The CDR3 DNA sequence: TGTGCCAGTAGTATGGAATGGACTAGCGGGGGCCTCCGGACGAGCACAGATACGCAGTATTTT. This codes for CASSMEWTSGGLRTSTDTQYF.

This sequence joins TRBV21-1 and TRBJ2-7; the D call of TRBD2 is as the table states it, not checked on the DNA. TRBV21-1 is marked as a pseudogene. This CDR3 spans 15 amino acids. CDR3 in amino acids: CASSAIAGKTYEQYF. For the CDR3, the DNA is TGTGCCAGCAGCGCTATAGCGGGAAAGACCTACGAGCAGTACTTC.

CDR3 DNA: TGCGCCAGCAGCCGAATACCGGGACAGGGGGCTTACGACACAGATACGCAGTATTTT. Its translation: CASSRIPGQGAYDTDTQYF. This rearrangement joins TRBV4-1 to TRBJ2-3; 12 bases match TRBD1. Trimming cost V 4 bases and J 2 bases; bases outside gene matches: 13. Per germline, CDR1 MGHRA and CDR2 YSYEKL. This CDR3 comprises 19 residues.

A word on this clone: Other DNA sequences in the sample encode the same CDR3. This chain joins TRBV27 and TRBJ2-3; 12 bases fit TRBD2. With 5 bases clipped from V and 3 bases from J, the junction kept 6 bases outside the gene matches. Germline CDR1 and CDR2: MNHEY and SMNVEV (reference sequence). This CDR3 has 16 amino acids. The CDR3 spells CASSPRLAGVTDTQYF. CDR3 nucleotide sequence: TGTGCCAGCAGTCCAAGACTAGCGGGAGTAACAGATACGCAGTATTTT.

Only a few counts were recorded for this clone. The chain employs TRBV10-1 and TRBJ1-2, with 9 bases aligning to TRBD1. This CDR3 contains 13 residues. The germline gives CDR1 WNHNN, CDR2 SYGVQD (reference sequence). With 6 bases clipped from V and 7 bases from J, the junction kept 6 bases outside the gene matches. The CDR3 loop reads CASRPGQGPGYTF. As DNA, the CDR3 is TGCGCCAGCAGACCGGGACAGGGACCTGGCTACACCTTC.

V gene TRBV2 combines with J gene TRBJ2-5, with 8 nucleotides matching TRBD1. CDR1 is SNHLY and CDR2 is FYNNEI in the germline V gene. This CDR3 contains 15 residues. Trimming removed 8 bases from V and 0 bases from J; junction bases left unmatched: 8. CDR3 sequence: CASGGQEGYQETQYF. The DNA for the CDR3 is TGTGCCAGCGGGGGACAGGAGGGGTACCAAGAGACCCAGTACTTC.

The chain is built from TRBV19 and TRBJ2-5; weak D call: TRBD2 (7 bases). Trimming pared 5 bases from V and 4 bases from J, leaving 14 bases between. The CDR3 consists of 14 residues. Germline V CDR1 and CDR2: LNHDA, SQIVND (reference sequence). CDR3 coding DNA: TGTGCCAGTAGTCGCTGGGGGGGGGCAGAGACCCAGTACTTC. As protein: CASSRWGGAETQYF.

In nucleotides, the CDR3 is TGTGCCAGCAGCCCCGAGCACTCCTACGAGCAGTACTTC. Translation: CASSPEHSYEQYF. The rearrangement uses TRBV11-2 and TRBJ2-7; D uncertain. Germline assignment: CDR1 SGHAT and CDR2 FQNNGV. This CDR3 region has 13 residues. V lost 5 bases and J 0 bases, leaving 8 bases between the germline ends.

The chain uses TRBV5-6 and TRBJ2-7; 8 nucleotides line up with TRBD1. This CDR3 contains 15 residues. The germline gives CDR1 SGHDT, CDR2 YYEEEE. J gave up 6 bases and V 4 bases, and 12 bases lay outside the gene matches. Here the CDR3 reads CASSLGTGWSGEQYF. Written as DNA, the CDR3 is TGTGCCAGCAGCCTCGGGACAGGCTGGTCGGGCGAGCAGTACTTC.